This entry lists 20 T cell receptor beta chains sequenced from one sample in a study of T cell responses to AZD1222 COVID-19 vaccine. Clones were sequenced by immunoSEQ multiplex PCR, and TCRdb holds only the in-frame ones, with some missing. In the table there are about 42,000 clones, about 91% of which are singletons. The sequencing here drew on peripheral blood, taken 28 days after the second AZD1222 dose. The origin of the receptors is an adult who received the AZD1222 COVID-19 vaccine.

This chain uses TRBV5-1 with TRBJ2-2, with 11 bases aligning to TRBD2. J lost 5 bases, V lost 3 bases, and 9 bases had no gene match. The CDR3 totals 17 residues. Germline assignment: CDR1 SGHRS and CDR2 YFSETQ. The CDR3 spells CASSSGTSGTGTGELFF. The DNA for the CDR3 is TGCGCCAGCAGCTCCGGGACTAGCGGTACAGGGACCGGGGAGCTGTTTTTT.

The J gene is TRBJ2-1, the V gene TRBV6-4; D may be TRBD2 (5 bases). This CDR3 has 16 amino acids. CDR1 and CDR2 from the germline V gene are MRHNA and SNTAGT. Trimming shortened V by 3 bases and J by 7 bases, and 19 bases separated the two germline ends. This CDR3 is CASSEFNGNTLNEQFF. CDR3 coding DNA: TGTGCCAGCAGTGAGTTTAACGGGAACACCCTAAATGAGCAGTTCTTC.

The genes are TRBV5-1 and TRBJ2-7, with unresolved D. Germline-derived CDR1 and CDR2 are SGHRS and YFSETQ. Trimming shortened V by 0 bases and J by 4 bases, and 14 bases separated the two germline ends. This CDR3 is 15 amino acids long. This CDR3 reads CASSLDVGSVYEQYF. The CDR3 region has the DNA TGCGCCAGCAGCTTGGATGTAGGTTCTGTATACGAGCAGTACTTC.

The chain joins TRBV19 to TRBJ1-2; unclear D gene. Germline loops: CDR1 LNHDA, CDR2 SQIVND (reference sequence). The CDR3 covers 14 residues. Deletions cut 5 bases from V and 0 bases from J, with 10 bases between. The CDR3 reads CASSLRRANYGYTF. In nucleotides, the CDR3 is TGTGCCAGTAGTCTTCGGAGAGCTAACTATGGCTACACCTTC.

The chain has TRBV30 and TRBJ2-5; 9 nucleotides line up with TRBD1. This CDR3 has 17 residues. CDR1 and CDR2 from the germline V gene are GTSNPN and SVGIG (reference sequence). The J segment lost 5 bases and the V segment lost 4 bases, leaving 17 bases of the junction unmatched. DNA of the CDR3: TGTGCCTGGAATCGACAAAGACCGGGACAGGGTGTTGAGACCCAGTACTTC. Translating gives CAWNRQRPGQGVETQYF.

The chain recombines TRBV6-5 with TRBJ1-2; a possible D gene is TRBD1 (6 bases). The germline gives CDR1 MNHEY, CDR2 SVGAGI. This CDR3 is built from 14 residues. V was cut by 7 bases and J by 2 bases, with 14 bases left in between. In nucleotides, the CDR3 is TGTGCCAGCACAACAAGGACAGACAACTATGGCTACACCTTC. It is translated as CASTTRTDNYGYTF.

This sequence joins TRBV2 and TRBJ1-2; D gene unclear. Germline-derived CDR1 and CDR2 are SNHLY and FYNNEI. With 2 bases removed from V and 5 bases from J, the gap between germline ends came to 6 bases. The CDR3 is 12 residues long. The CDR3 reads CASSEQGYGYTF. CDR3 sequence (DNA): TGTGCCAGCAGTGAACAAGGGTATGGCTACACCTTC.

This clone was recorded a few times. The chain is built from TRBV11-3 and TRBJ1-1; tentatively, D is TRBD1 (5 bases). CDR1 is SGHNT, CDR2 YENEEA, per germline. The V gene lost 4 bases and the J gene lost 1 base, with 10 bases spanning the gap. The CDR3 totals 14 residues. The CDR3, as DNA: TGTGCCAGCAGCTGGGGGAGGGGGAACACTGAAGCTTTCTTT. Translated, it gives CASSWGRGNTEAFF.

The DNA of the CDR3 is TGTGCCAGCAGCCGGGGGGCCGGGAATCAGCCCCAGCATTTT. Translation gives CASSRGAGNQPQHF. The chain employs TRBV9 and TRBJ1-5; possible D gene TRBD1, 6 bases. The germline V gene encodes CDR1 SGDLS and CDR2 YYNGEE. V lost 4 bases, J lost 4 bases, and 12 bases lay in between. This CDR3 is built from 14 residues.

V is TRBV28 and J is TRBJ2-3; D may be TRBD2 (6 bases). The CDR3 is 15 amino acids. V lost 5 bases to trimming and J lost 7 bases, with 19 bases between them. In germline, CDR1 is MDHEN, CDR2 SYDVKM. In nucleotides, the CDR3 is TGTGCCAGCAGTCGCGGGGAGGCGGTGCTAAATACGCAGTATTTT. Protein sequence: CASSRGEAVLNTQYF.

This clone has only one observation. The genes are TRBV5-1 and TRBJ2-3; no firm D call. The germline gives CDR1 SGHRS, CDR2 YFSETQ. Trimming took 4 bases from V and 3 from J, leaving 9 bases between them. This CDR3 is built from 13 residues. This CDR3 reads CASSPGSTDTQYF. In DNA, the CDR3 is TGCGCCAGCAGCCCCGGTAGTACAGATACGCAGTATTTT.

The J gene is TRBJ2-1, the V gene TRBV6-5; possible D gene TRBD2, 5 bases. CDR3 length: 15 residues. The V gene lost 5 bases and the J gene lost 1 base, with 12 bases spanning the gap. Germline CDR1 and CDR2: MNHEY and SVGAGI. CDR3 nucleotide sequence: TGTGCCAGCAGTACCCGGACTTCTTCCTACAATGAGCAGTTCTTC. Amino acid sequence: CASSTRTSSYNEQFF.

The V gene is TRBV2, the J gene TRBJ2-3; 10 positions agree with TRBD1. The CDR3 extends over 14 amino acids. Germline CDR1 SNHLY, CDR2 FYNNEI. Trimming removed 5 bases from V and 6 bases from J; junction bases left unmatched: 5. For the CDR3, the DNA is TGTGCCAGCAGTCGACAGGGGGCAGGGGATACGCAGTATTTT. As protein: CASSRQGAGDTQYF.

CDR3 bases: TGTGCCAGCAGCGCGGGGGGAACAGCTAATCAGCCCCAGCATTTT. Translating gives CASSAGGTANQPQHF. V is TRBV9 and J is TRBJ1-5, with D possibly matching TRBD1 (5 bases). V was shortened by 3 bases and J by 4 bases, with 14 bases between the two germline ends. Germline V gene sequence: CDR1 SGDLS, CDR2 YYNGEE. The length of the CDR3 is 15 residues.

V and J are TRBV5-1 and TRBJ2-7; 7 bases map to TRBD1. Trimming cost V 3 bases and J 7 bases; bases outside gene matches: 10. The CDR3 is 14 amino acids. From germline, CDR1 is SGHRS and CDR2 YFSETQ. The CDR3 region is CASSWGTASGEQYF. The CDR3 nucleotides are TGCGCCAGCAGCTGGGGGACAGCCTCGGGGGAGCAGTACTTC.

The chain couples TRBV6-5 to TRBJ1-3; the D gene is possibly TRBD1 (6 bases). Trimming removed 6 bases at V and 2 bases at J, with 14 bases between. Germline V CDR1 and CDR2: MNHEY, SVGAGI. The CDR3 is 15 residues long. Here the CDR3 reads CASRSGQLAGNTIYF. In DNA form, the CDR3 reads TGTGCCAGCAGATCGGGACAACTCGCTGGAAACACCATATATTTT.

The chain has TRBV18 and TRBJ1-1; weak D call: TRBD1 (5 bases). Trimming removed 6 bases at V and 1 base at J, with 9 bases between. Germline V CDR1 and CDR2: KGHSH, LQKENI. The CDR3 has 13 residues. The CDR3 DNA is TGTGCCAGCTCCTCGGACAAGAACACTGAAGCTTTCTTT. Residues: CASSSDKNTEAFF.

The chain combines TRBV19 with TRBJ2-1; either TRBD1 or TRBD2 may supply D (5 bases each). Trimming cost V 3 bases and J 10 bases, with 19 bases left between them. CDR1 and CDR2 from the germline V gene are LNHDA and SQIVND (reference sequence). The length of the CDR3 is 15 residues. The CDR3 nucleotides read TGTGCCAGTAGTATCCCCGGGACGGCTTTAAGCGAGCAGTTCTTC. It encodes CASSIPGTALSEQFF.

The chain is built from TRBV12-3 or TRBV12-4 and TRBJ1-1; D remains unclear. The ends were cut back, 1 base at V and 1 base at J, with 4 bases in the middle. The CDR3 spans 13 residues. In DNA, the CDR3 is TGTGCCAGCAGTTTAGGGCAGAACACTGAAGCTTTCTTT. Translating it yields CASSLGQNTEAFF.

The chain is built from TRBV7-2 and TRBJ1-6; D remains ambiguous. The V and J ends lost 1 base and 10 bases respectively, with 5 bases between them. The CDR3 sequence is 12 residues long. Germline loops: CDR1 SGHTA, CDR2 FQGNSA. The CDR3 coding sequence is TGTGCCAGCAGCTTAGACCGCTCACCCCTCCACTTT. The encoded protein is CASSLDRSPLHF.